The clone carrying this T cell receptor beta chain was counted only a few times. Its target is unknown. With 5 bases removed from V and 2 bases from J, the gap between germline ends came to 11 bases. CDR1 and CDR2 (germline): SGHRS, YFSETQ. The CDR3 is made up of 14 amino acids. Indicated treatment: 10-day PBMC culture with coronavirus spike peptide pools or control peptides (ViraFEST assay). According to the study, CD4+ T cells from the unexposed donor were gathered ahead of the COVID-19 pandemic (2011-2018). Before TCRs were sequenced, ViraFEST expanded antigen-specific T cells with peptide pools. Oncomine TCR Beta short-read sequencing was applied to DNA from cultured CD4+ T cells. TCRdb ran MiXCR on the PCR reads and lists one entry per CDR3 protein. Of around 1,500 distinct CDR3 sequences listed, about an eighth were seen once; the top ten hold roughly an eighth. This sample is drawn from a study of vaccination and CD4 T cells after COVID-19. Study-wide context: Investigators stimulated cells with overlapping spike peptides drawn from SARS-CoV-2, HCoV-NL63, HCoV-OC43 and HCoV-229E. Study-wide results and limits: A median approximately 86% of convalescent patients' SARS-CoV-2-reactive clones emerged only after vaccination. Relatively few convalescent patients and no early post-infection timepoints were analyzed.

Sequencing used CD4+ T cells from blood, cultured in vitro. V and J are TRBV5-1 and TRBJ2-1; D may be TRBD1 (5 bases). The source is a human donor in good health. CDR3 DNA: TGCGCCAGCAGGAGACAGCCAACCTACAATGAGCAGTTCTTC. Its protein product is CASRRQPTYNEQFF.